This TCR beta chain is drawn from a study of glioma-infiltrating T cells. About the research overall: Samples included WHO grade II oligodendrogliomas or astrocytomas and initial-diagnosis grade IV glioblastomas. Blood libraries targeted 4.5- to 10-fold coverage of about 900,000 T cells.

TCR alpha and beta CDR3 regions were amplified from RNA using iRepertoire nested multiplex PCR. A single record per CDR3 protein comes from TCRdb applying MiXCR to the multiplex PCR reads. Among fewer than 500,000 distinct CDR3 sequences, about two fifths were seen once, and the ten largest hold more than 10%. The CDR3 length is 15 residues. After removal of 5 bases from V and 12 bases from J, the junction contained 11 bases not matched to a gene. Germline CDR1 is SEHNR and CDR2 is FQNEAQ (reference sequence). Input material: glioma tissue, nonneoplastic brain tissue, or PBMCs (not recorded which). This chain connects TRBV7-9 to TRBJ2-6; 9 bases are a match to TRBD2. This TCR was recovered from a human donor with low-grade glioma or glioblastoma, undergoing nonglioma brain surgery, or in good health (not recorded which). DNA of the CDR3: TGTGCCAGCAGCGCAGGGACTAGCCTCCAGGTCGTCCTGACTTTC. The encoded protein is CASSAGTSLQVVLTF.